This TCR beta chain stems from a study of T cells in Graves' hyperthyroidism and ophthalmopathy (dated 2019 in TCRdb). Regarding the research as a whole: Peripheral blood was sampled at the time of initial diagnosis, prior to any treatment. In addition, the study compared T-cell repertoires in thyroid tissue and in blood from about 6 Graves' hyperthyroidism patients. An independent validation cohort of under 20 hyperthyroidism patients and roughly 16 patients who later progressed to ophthalmopathy tested prospective prediction of ophthalmopathy. For training and testing, the approximately 92 patients in the discovery cohort were randomly divided in a 7:3 ratio. After sampling, hyperthyroidism patients received methimazole starting at 30 mg daily, and ophthalmopathy patients received high-dose intravenous methylprednisolone. According to the paper, TCR Vbeta CDR3 sequencing was carried out on 135 peripheral blood samples, which came from under 50 ophthalmopathy, 75 or so hyperthyroidism and roughly 17 progressor patients. TCR V-J signatures able to tell the groups apart were searched for in a discovery cohort of about a hundred patients, of whom under 45 had Graves' ophthalmopathy and about 55 had stable Graves' hyperthyroidism. The study at large found these results: In validation, the model predicted progression to ophthalmopathy with approximately 70% sensitivity and approximately 72% specificity, a median of around six months before onset. No statistical method was used to fix the sample size in advance, and group allocation was not hidden from the investigators. Most expanded thyroid clonotypes (frequency above 0.001) were also detected in blood, a finding suggesting that blood repertoires may reflect thyroid immune responses. A 13 V-J signature model separated ophthalmopathy from stable hyperthyroidism, with around 90% sensitivity and approximately 81% specificity in cross-validation and 80%/75% in testing.

A patient counted as having stable Graves' hyperthyroidism if no progression to ophthalmopathy occurred over 18 months of follow-up. Hyperthyroidism patients were newly diagnosed, with disease duration under 2 months, and aged 18 to 65 years. Patients with uncontrolled infections, other autoimmune diseases, pregnancy or lactation were excluded. Diagnoses relied on clinical symptoms, serum thyroxine and TRAb, thyroid ultrasound and orbital computed tomography. Ficoll-Paque density gradient centrifugation was used to isolate PBMCs from 8 to 10 ml of fresh peripheral blood. Trizol reagent was used to extract total RNA, and RNA quality was then checked on an Agilent 2100 Bioanalyzer. TCR beta CDR3 regions were amplified from RNA transcripts. A first-round RT-PCR of the TCR CDR3 used the HTBI primer set with the Qiagen OneStep RT-PCR kit. A second multiplex PCR round built the libraries, followed by size selection and purification. Paired-end sequencing of the libraries was performed with 100 bp reads on an Illumina HiSeq2000. Concerning the study's data processing: Raw data were processed with SOAPnuke, discarding reads with adapters, uncalled bases, mean Phred below 15, or no exact constant-primer or identifier match. COPE v1.2.5 was used to merge high-quality paired reads, and clonotypes were defined as unique nucleotide sequences. Clonotypes were aligned to IMGT TRBV, TRBD and TRBJ reference segments using MiTCR v1.1. Analysis was restricted to V-J combinations with a frequency above 0.0001, which covered roughly 99% of repertoires. The TCS score was defined as the ratio of F50 (clonal expansion) to E x V (chaos), calculated using BLOSUM62-based TCRdist between CDR3 peptides within each V-J. Welch's t-statistics and random forest reduced 450 to 600 V-J features to roughly 13, which were used in a naive Bayes classifier (R e1071). TCRdb reworked the public reads: Q25 trimming with fastp, MiXCR clone assembly, productive beta chains retained. CDR3 protein duplicates are merged, each entry listing the most common genes and DNA. For this entry, the V and J calls and clone size follow TCRdb and not the study's own pipeline. This sample has hundreds of thousands of distinct CDR3 sequences in its table, and approximately 15% of those were observed once. Roughly 10% of the sample is taken by the ten largest.

Here V drops 4 bases and J drops 2 bases, and the junction holds 17 bases not matched to any gene. The CDR3 measures 18 amino acids from cysteine to phenylalanine. The read is trimmed to its CDR3 DNA, 54 bases read in frame from base 1. In the germline V gene, CDR1 corresponds to MDHEN and CDR2 to SYDVKM. The sample holds many counts of this clonotype. Its antigen remains undetermined. One base away there is no much larger clone; base qualities are not given. The TCR sequence derives from a woman aged 18 to 35 with Graves' hyperthyroidism. The chain was built from TRBV28 and TRBJ2-7; 7 junctional bases match TRBD2. Sequenced material: blood. This receptor has the CDR3 CASSSTGAGEGMAYEQYF. The nucleotide sequence reads TGTGCCAGCAGTTCGACCGGTGCGGGGGAGGGGATGGCCTACGAGCAGTACTTC.